The next 9 T cell receptor beta chains were all read from a single sample in a study of cytomegalovirus exposure and HLA in healthy donors. Amplification used 60 Vbeta primers and 13 Jbeta primers. The data were produced by immunoSEQ multiplex PCR, yet TCRdb's version contains in-frame clones alone and is incomplete. The sample has tens of thousands of clones, roughly 79% seen once. The sequenced material came from PBMCs. Receptors originate from a male donor in good health and CMV-seronegative.

The chain is built from TRBV5-1 and TRBJ2-7; unclear D gene. There are 13 residues in the CDR3. V lost 5 bases, J lost 2 bases, and 11 bases lay in between. The V gene's germline CDR1 is SGHRS and CDR2 YFSETQ. CDR3 amino acids: CASSRERTYEQYF. The CDR3 region has the DNA TGCGCCAGCAGTCGTGAGAGGACCTACGAGCAGTACTTC. The full variable domain, its missing parts supplied by reference TRBV5-1 and TRBJ2-7, is KAGVTQTPRYLIKTRGQQVTLSCSPISGHRSVSWYQQTPGQGLQFLFEYFSETQRNKGNFPGRFSGRQFSNSRSEMNVSTLELGDSALYLCASSRERTYEQYFGPGTRLTVT.

V usage is TRBV4-1 and J usage is TRBJ2-2, with 8 bases fitting TRBD1. The CDR3 covers 14 residues. Trimming took 4 bases from V and 6 from J; bases not matched to a gene: 4. CDR1 MGHRA and CDR2 YSYEKL come from the germline V gene. The CDR3 loop is CASSPRGRAGELFF. The DNA for the CDR3 is TGCGCCAGCAGCCCCAGGGGGCGCGCCGGGGAGCTGTTTTTT.

J is TRBJ1-2 and V is TRBV29-1; possibly TRBD1 for D (6 bases). Germline V gene lookup returns CDR1 SQVTM and CDR2 ANQGSEA. CDR3 size: 14 residues. With 0 bases removed from V and 11 bases from J, the gap between germline ends came to 19 bases. CDR3 amino acids: CSVEDRGGGGGYTF. For the CDR3, the DNA is TGCAGCGTTGAAGATAGGGGGGGTGGGGGGGGTTACACCTTC.

The rearrangement uses TRBV7-8 and TRBJ1-2; 7 nucleotides agree with TRBD1. This CDR3 spans 16 amino acids. Trimming took 4 bases from V and 4 from J; bases not matched to a gene: 12. Germline V gene data show CDR1 as SGHVS and CDR2 as FQNEAQ. Here the CDR3 reads CASSSLSGQNSYGYTF. The CDR3 DNA sequence: TGTGCCAGCAGCTCCCTCTCGGGACAGAACTCCTATGGCTACACCTTC.

The chain couples TRBV5-1 to TRBJ1-1; D not resolved. The CDR3 has 15 amino acids. Germline values: CDR1 SGHRS, CDR2 YFSETQ. The germline V and J ends were trimmed by 4 bases and 0 bases, with 13 bases remaining between them. CDR3 in DNA: TGCGCCAGCAGCCCAACACAGAATATGAACACTGAAGCTTTCTTT. It encodes CASSPTQNMNTEAFF.

The chain links TRBV7-6 to TRBJ2-3, with D unresolved. Per the germline V gene, CDR1 is SGHVS and CDR2 is FNYEAQ. Between the trimmed V and J ends, which lost 0 bases and 0 bases, there was a span of 19 bases. This CDR3 region has 19 residues. The CDR3 nucleotides are TGTGCCAGCAGCTTAGCGCTGCGCGGCCCTGATAGGAGCACAGATACGCAGTATTTT. Translated, it gives CASSLALRGPDRSTDTQYF.

DNA for the CDR3: TGTGCCTGGAGTGAGTATAGCGAGCCCCAGCATTTT. This gives the protein CAWSEYSEPQHF. J is TRBJ1-5 and V is TRBV30; D is undetermined. V was clipped by 1 base and J by 8 bases, with 9 bases between them. In germline, CDR1 is GTSNPN, CDR2 SVGIG (reference sequence). This CDR3 is built from 12 residues.

CDR3: CSVVPGGDEQYF. The CDR3 nucleotides read TGCAGCGTAGTACCGGGGGGGGACGAGCAGTACTTC. V is TRBV29-1 and J is TRBJ2-7; TRBD2 matches at 8 bases. Looked up from germline, CDR1 is SQVTM and CDR2 is ANQGSEA. J was trimmed by 5 bases and V by 6 bases; bases with no gene match: 6. The CDR3 sequence is 12 residues long.

The genes are TRBV2 and TRBJ2-3, with D perhaps matching TRBD2 (6 bases). Germline values: CDR1 SNHLY, CDR2 FYNNEI. V was clipped by 0 bases and J by 10 bases, with 11 bases between them. This CDR3 has 13 residues. CDR3 residues: CASSEALEGPQYF. In DNA, the CDR3 is TGTGCCAGCAGTGAAGCGCTGGAGGGACCGCAGTATTTT. Combining the CDR3 with reference TRBV2 and TRBJ2-3 gives the whole variable domain EPEVTQTPSHQVTQMGQEVILRCVPISNHLYFYWYRQILGQKVEFLVSFYNNEISEKSEIFDDQFSVERPDGSNFTLKIRSTKLEDSAMYFCASSEALEGPQYFGPGTRLTVL.